These T cell receptor beta chains were read from a single sample in a study of cytomegalovirus exposure and HLA in healthy donors. Using immunoSEQ multiplex PCR, the repertoire was profiled, and TCRdb retains in-frame clones only, with some absent. The repertoire holds about 150,000 clones, around 80% seen once, with roughly 6.4% in the top ten. Sequenced sample: PBMCs. The receptors derive from a woman between 40 and 50 years old in good health and CMV-seropositive. The CDR3 runs from the conserved cysteine through the conserved F or W. A D gene is named only where the DNA matches it firmly. Expanded clones are given a class, and other clones once, few, many or no size at all.

j_call v_call cdr3_length clone_size d_call cdr3_aa cdr3_nt
TRBJ2-3 TRBV7-9 15 few TRBD1 CASSAGTGGADTQYF TGTGCCAGCAGCGCGGGGACAGGGGGAGCAGATACGCAGTATTTT
TRBJ2-7 TRBV27 12 once NA CASRQPGGEQYF TGTGCCAGCCGGCAGCCCGGGGGTGAGCAGTACTTC
TRBJ2-6 TRBV5-6 17 NA NA CASSSPQGGSGANGLTF TGTGCCAGCAGCTCGCCACAGGGGGGGTCTGGGGCCAACGGCCTGACTTTC
TRBJ2-2 TRBV7-2 16 NA TRBD2 CASSLERGARIGELFF TGTGCCAGCAGCTTAGAGCGGGGGGCTCGGATCGGGGAGCTGTTTTTT
TRBJ1-2 TRBV2 13 once TRBD1 CASRGTGLYGYTF TGTGCCAGCAGGGGGACAGGGCTCTATGGCTACACCTTC
TRBJ1-2 TRBV28 12 NA NA CATRGAGYGYTF TGTGCCACCCGTGGGGCCGGGTATGGCTACACCTTC
TRBJ2-4 TRBV5-4 19 NA TRBD2 CASSQASQGTAGGLNIQYF TGTGCCAGCAGCCAGGCCTCCCAGGGAACAGCGGGGGGGTTGAACATTCAGTACTTC
TRBJ2-1 TRBV6-5 16 NA TRBD2 CASSSLAGGAYNEQFF TGTGCCAGCAGTTCATTAGCGGGGGGCGCCTACAATGAGCAGTTCTTC
TRBJ1-1 TRBV5-1 18 NA NA CASSTHLGGRNSYTEAFF TGCGCCAGCAGCACTCACTTAGGAGGGCGAAACTCCTACACTGAAGCTTTCTTT
TRBJ1-3 TRBV19 14 NA NA CASIRTSLPNTIYF TGTGCCAGTATTCGGACATCCCTTCCAAACACCATATATTTT
TRBJ2-1 TRBV4-2 14 NA NA CASSQEASKNEQFF TGTGCCAGCAGCCAAGAAGCTAGCAAGAATGAGCAGTTCTTC
TRBJ1-6 TRBV6-1 15 few NA CASIWGGESRSPLHF TGTGCCAGCATCTGGGGGGGCGAATCCCGGTCACCCCTCCACTTT
TRBJ1-5 TRBV7-9 14 once NA CSSSAGTNNQPQHF TGTTCCAGCAGCGCCGGGACAAACAATCAGCCCCAGCATTTT
TRBJ1-2 TRBV4-2 13 once NA CASSVTVNYGYTF TGTGCCAGCAGTGTTACAGTGAACTATGGCTACACCTTC
TRBJ1-4 TRBV29-1 12 NA NA CSGGEQAEKLFF TGCAGCGGCGGAGAACAGGCCGAGAAACTGTTTTTT
TRBJ1-1 TRBV2 13 NA TRBD1 CASSEVRGSEAFF TGTGCCAGCAGTGAAGTCAGGGGGTCTGAAGCTTTCTTT
TRBJ1-4 TRBV25-1 15 few NA CASSDFSRVNEKLFF TGTGCCAGCAGTGACTTCTCCCGGGTGAATGAAAAACTGTTTTTT
TRBJ1-1 TRBV5-6 15 NA TRBD1 CASSYNRGRGTEAFF TGTGCCAGCAGTTATAACAGGGGTAGGGGTACTGAAGCTTTCTTT
TRBJ1-6 TRBV5-5 16 NA NA CASSLPRVGGRSPLHF TGTGCCAGCAGCCTACCCCGGGTGGGAGGGAGGTCACCCCTCCACTTT
TRBJ1-5 TRBV30 13 NA NA CAWSPERDQPQHF TGTGCCTGGAGTCCCGAGAGGGATCAGCCCCAGCATTTT
TRBJ1-3 TRBV6-6 15 NA NA CASSGAGMSGNTIYF TGTGCCAGCAGTGGGGCAGGGATGTCTGGAAACACCATATATTTT
TRBJ2-1 TRBV7-9 15 NA NA CASSLVSGQKNEQFF TGTGCCAGCAGCTTAGTTTCGGGTCAGAAGAATGAGCAGTTCTTC
TRBJ2-5 TRBV5-1 17 NA TRBD2 CASSLGATSGGDETQYF TGCGCCAGCAGCTTGGGGGCTACTAGCGGGGGGGACGAGACCCAGTACTTC
TRBJ2-7 TRBV7-8 13 NA NA CASSRGSGYEQYF TGTGCCAGCAGCCGAGGGTCCGGCTACGAGCAGTACTTC
TRBJ1-2 TRBV5-1 15 NA TRBD1 CASSLGQGYNYGYTF TGCGCCAGCAGCTTGGGACAGGGCTATAACTATGGCTACACCTTC
TRBJ2-5 TRBV6-6 15 NA TRBD2 CASSYSAGGRETQYF TGTGCCAGCAGTTACAGTGCGGGGGGCCGAGAGACCCAGTACTTC
TRBJ1-1 TRBV18 13 NA TRBD1 CASSITGDTEAFF TGTGCCAGCTCAATTACAGGGGACACTGAAGCTTTCTTT
TRBJ1-2 TRBV19 14 NA TRBD1 CASSIGGTGNGYTF TGTGCCAGTAGTATCGGTGGGACAGGGAACGGCTACACCTTC
TRBJ2-7 TRBV5-4 13 once NA CASSSGPRYEQYF TGTGCCAGCAGCTCAGGGCCGCGCTACGAGCAGTACTTC
TRBJ1-2 TRBV29-1 12 few NA CSVASQGAWITF TGCAGCGTCGCGTCTCAGGGCGCGTGGATCACCTTC
TRBJ2-1 TRBV5-4 15 NA TRBD1 CASSFPGQGTNEQFF TGTGCCAGCAGCTTTCCGGGACAGGGGACCAATGAGCAGTTCTTC
TRBJ2-2 TRBV5-4 12 NA NA CASSMPGGELFF TGTGCCAGCAGCATGCCCGGGGGGGAGCTGTTTTTT
TRBJ2-7 TRBV5-5 15 NA TRBD1 CASSLTGQGVNEQYF TGTGCCAGCAGCTTGACGGGACAGGGGGTAAACGAGCAGTACTTC
TRBJ1-6 TRBV9 16 NA NA CASSVDRASPFSPLHF TGTGCCAGCAGCGTAGACAGGGCTTCACCCTTTTCACCCCTCCACTTT
TRBJ1-2 TRBV29-1 13 NA TRBD1 CSVEWQGARGYTF TGCAGCGTTGAATGGCAGGGGGCGAGGGGCTACACCTTC
TRBJ2-4 TRBV6-1 18 few TRBD1 CASSEGADRDPAKNIQYF TGTGCCAGCAGTGAAGGGGCGGACAGGGATCCAGCCAAAAACATTCAGTACTTC
TRBJ2-6 TRBV7-2 17 NA NA CASRRGAHSSGANVLTF TGTGCCAGCCGACGGGGAGCGCACTCCTCTGGGGCCAACGTCCTGACTTTC
TRBJ1-2 TRBV7-9 13 NA NA CSSSLNEFYGYTF TGTTCCAGCAGCCTGAACGAGTTCTATGGCTACACCTTC
TRBJ1-1 TRBV19 12 NA NA CASTFPSGEAFF TGTGCCAGCACCTTCCCTAGTGGTGAAGCTTTCTTT
TRBJ1-5 TRBV27 15 NA NA CASSLSPGGNQPQHF TGTGCCAGCAGTTTAAGTCCCGGGGGCAATCAGCCCCAGCATTTT
TRBJ2-2 TRBV11-2 13 few TRBD2 CASSSLAAGELFF TGTGCCAGCAGCTCACTAGCGGCCGGGGAGCTGTTTTTT
TRBJ2-5 TRBV5-1 13 NA NA CASSLGGVETQYF TGCGCCAGCAGCTTGGGCGGGGTTGAGACCCAGTACTTC
TRBJ1-5 TRBV6-5 14 NA NA CASSSQGLNQPQHF TGTGCCAGCAGTTCCCAGGGTCTCAATCAGCCCCAGCATTTT
TRBJ2-3 TRBV5-1 15 once NA CASSWTPTSTDTQYF TGCGCCAGCAGCTGGACACCTACTAGCACAGATACGCAGTATTTT
TRBJ2-5 TRBV6-6 15 NA NA CASSLYRGGSETQYF TGTGCCAGCAGTCTCTACAGGGGGGGATCGGAGACCCAGTACTTC
TRBJ2-4 TRBV9 15 NA TRBD1 CASSVDGQDVNIQYF TGTGCCAGCAGCGTAGATGGACAGGACGTAAACATTCAGTACTTC
TRBJ2-5 TRBV15 15 NA NA CATSRSTGGQETQYF TGTGCCACCAGCAGATCGACAGGAGGTCAAGAGACCCAGTACTTC
TRBJ2-5 TRBV5-8 15 NA TRBD2 CASSLLAGGQETQYF TGTGCCAGCAGCTTACTAGCGGGGGGCCAAGAGACCCAGTACTTC
TRBJ2-7 TRBV27 13 once NA CASSRTVYFEQYF TGTGCCAGCAGCCGGACAGTATATTTCGAGCAGTACTTC
TRBJ2-3 TRBV7-6 17 NA NA CASSQGGWGGHTDTQYF TGTGCCAGCAGCCAAGGGGGTTGGGGGGGGCACACAGATACGCAGTATTTT
TRBJ1-2 TRBV23-1 13 NA TRBD1 CASPGQGLYGYTF TGCGCCAGCCCTGGACAGGGCCTCTATGGCTACACCTTC
TRBJ2-1 TRBV5-1 15 NA TRBD2 CASMPREGFGHEQFF TGCGCCAGCATGCCCCGGGAGGGTTTTGGACATGAGCAGTTCTTC
TRBJ1-2 TRBV11-2 13 NA TRBD1 CASSFTGENGYTF TGTGCCAGCAGCTTTACAGGGGAGAATGGCTACACCTTC
TRBJ2-2 TRBV5-1 14 NA NA CASSLTGNTGELFF TGCGCCAGCAGCTTAACAGGGAACACCGGGGAGCTGTTTTTT
TRBJ2-5 TRBV11-2 14 NA TRBD2 CASSASGEQETQYF TGTGCCAGCAGCGCAAGCGGGGAACAAGAGACCCAGTACTTC
TRBJ2-5 TRBV5-5 16 NA NA CASSLRSGSVGETQYF TGTGCCAGCAGCTTGCGCTCCGGGTCTGTAGGAGAGACCCAGTACTTC
TRBJ2-7 TRBV7-9 14 medium-sized TRBD1 CASSGGQGPYEQYF TGTGCCAGCAGCGGTGGACAGGGACCCTACGAGCAGTACTTC
TRBJ2-2 TRBV14 13 NA NA CASSQLRTGELFF TGTGCCAGCAGCCAGTTGCGTACCGGGGAGCTGTTTTTT
TRBJ1-2 TRBV30 12 NA NA CAWRRGGYGYTF TGTGCCTGGAGGAGAGGGGGCTATGGCTACACCTTC
TRBJ1-3 TRBV5-8 16 NA NA CASSFRGMSSGNTIYF TGTGCCAGCAGCTTTCGGGGGATGAGCTCTGGAAACACCATATATTTT